A single sample is the source of the 5 T cell receptor beta chains below, sequenced in a study of low-dose radiotherapy and immunotherapy resistance in tumors. As for time point: before trial treatment. Alpha and beta chains were covered, as first-strand cDNA relied on TRAV- and TRBV-specific primers. TCRs underwent around 18 PCR cycles of amplification with a constant-region primer and V-primer adapter. TCRdb re-called the reads through MiXCR, storing one row per CDR3 protein. The data contain 35,000 to 50,000 distinct CDR3 sequences, 25% to 40% of them singletons. This sample comprised PBMCs, obtained before treatment. The receptors derive from a male donor with gallbladder cancer.

This clonotype has a count of ten or more. The chain has TRBV30 and TRBJ1-5; D call uncertain. Germline loops: CDR1 GTSNPN, CDR2 SVGIG (reference sequence). This CDR3 is 13 amino acids long. V dropped 3 bases and J dropped 2 bases, with 8 bases sitting between them. The CDR3 region has the DNA TGTGCCTGGAGCCCTCAGGGCAATCAGCCCCAGCATTTT. Translation gives CAWSPQGNQPQHF.

This clonotype occurred many times. This chain connects TRBV19 to TRBJ2-3; D might be TRBD1 (6 bases). The CDR3 has 15 amino acids. V lost 0 bases and J 6 bases, leaving 13 bases between the germline ends. Germline loops: CDR1 LNHDA, CDR2 SQIVND (reference sequence). The CDR3 sequence is CASSIEARTADTQYF. In nucleotides, the CDR3 is TGTGCCAGTAGTATAGAAGCTAGGACAGCCGATACGCAGTATTTT.

This clonotype has at least ten counts. V gene TRBV5-1 combines with J gene TRBJ2-2, with a possible D match to TRBD2 (5 bases). V was clipped by 6 bases and J by 4 bases, with 10 bases between them. Germline V CDR1 and CDR2: SGHRS, YFSETQ. The CDR3 sequence is 13 residues long. This chain's CDR3 is CASNVGSTGELFF. As DNA, the CDR3 is TGCGCCAGCAATGTGGGGAGCACCGGGGAGCTGTTTTTT.

This clonotype has a count of ten or more. The CDR3 region is CASSPRAGGEYEQYF. CDR3 in DNA: TGTGCCAGCAGCCCCCGAGCAGGGGGCGAATACGAGCAGTACTTC. This sequence joins TRBV3-1 and TRBJ2-7, with 8 bases lining up with TRBD1. CDR1 is LGHDT and CDR2 is YNNKEL in the germline V gene (reference sequence). The CDR3 spans 15 residues. J gave up 4 bases and V 4 bases, and 9 bases lay outside the gene matches.

The J gene is TRBJ2-1, the V gene TRBV5-1; D may be TRBD2 (6 bases). The CDR3 loop spans 16 amino acids. Germline V gives CDR1 SGHRS, CDR2 YFSETQ. V was trimmed by 0 bases and J by 5 bases, leaving 15 bases between them. The CDR3 sequence: CASSLGGWGVHNEQFF. The CDR3 DNA sequence: TGCGCCAGCAGCTTGGGGGGATGGGGGGTCCACAATGAGCAGTTCTTC.